These 20 T cell receptor beta chains share one sample of origin, sequenced in a study of blood T cell repertoires in COVID-19. The data were produced by immunoSEQ multiplex PCR, yet TCRdb's version contains in-frame clones alone and is incomplete. The sample records roughly 380,000 clones, more than 75% being singletons. Input material: PBMCs or T cells enriched from blood (not recorded which). Receptor source: a man aged 25 to 40 who had recovered from COVID-19.

J is TRBJ1-1 and V is TRBV18, with a tentative D call TRBD1 (6 bases). Germline V lookup: CDR1 KGHSH, CDR2 LQKENI. Trimming left V 3 bases short and J 2 bases short, with 19 bases between. The CDR3 consists of 17 residues. CDR3 sequence: CASSPGQPYGTNTEAFF. DNA of the CDR3: TGTGCCAGCTCACCCGGACAGCCCTATGGGACAAACACTGAAGCTTTCTTT.

The chain uses TRBV4-1 and TRBJ1-1; 7 nucleotides line up with TRBD1. This CDR3 comprises 15 residues. V lost 1 base, J lost 4 bases, and 6 bases stayed unmatched. Germline-derived CDR1 and CDR2 are MGHRA and YSYEKL. For the CDR3, the DNA is TGCGCCAGCAGCCAAGTTGACACAGGGGCCACTGAAGCTTTCTTT. Its translation is CASSQVDTGATEAFF.

The V and J genes are TRBV19 and TRBJ2-1; 10 bases are a match to TRBD2. The CDR3 is made up of 16 amino acids. Germline-derived CDR1 and CDR2 are LNHDA and SQIVND (reference sequence). With 4 bases clipped from V and 6 bases from J, the junction kept 9 bases outside the gene matches. The CDR3 coding sequence is TGTGCCAGTAGTAGCCGCGGGGCTAGCGGGGGCAATGAGCAGTTCTTC. The encoded protein is CASSSRGASGGNEQFF.

This chain joins TRBV30 and TRBJ1-1; D gene unclear. The CDR3 is made up of 13 amino acids. Trimming took off 3 bases at V and 4 bases at J, with 12 bases between the two ends. Germline CDR1 GTSNPN, CDR2 SVGIG (reference sequence). The CDR3 protein is CAWRIPPGTEAFF. CDR3 sequence (DNA): TGTGCCTGGAGAATCCCGCCCGGCACTGAAGCTTTCTTT.

The rearrangement joins TRBV27 to TRBJ1-6; tentatively, D is TRBD1 (6 bases). V dropped 10 bases and J dropped 6 bases, with 16 bases sitting between them. CDR1 is MNHEY, CDR2 SMNVEV, per germline (reference sequence). CDR3 length: 14 residues. In DNA form, the CDR3 reads TGTGCCACATCAGCAGGGGTGGGTAATTCACCCCTCCACTTT. Its translation is CATSAGVGNSPLHF.

The chain joins TRBV10-3 to TRBJ1-2; 8 nucleotides line up with TRBD1. Unmatched junction bases numbered 12, after V lost 3 bases and J lost 6 bases. The germline gives CDR1 ENHRY, CDR2 SYGVKD. The CDR3 sequence is 16 residues long. The CDR3 region has the DNA TGTGCCATCAGTGATTCTGGACAGGGAAAGGCACATGGCTACACCTTC. This gives the protein CAISDSGQGKAHGYTF.

This chain links TRBV6-5 with TRBJ1-3; D unresolved. CDR3 length: 16 residues. Germline V gene data show CDR1 as MNHEY and CDR2 as SVGAGI. The V end was cut by 0 bases, the J end by 1 base, with 10 bases between. The CDR3 DNA reads as TGTGCCAGCAGTTACTCGGCAGGACTGTCTGGAAACACCATATATTTT. It is translated as CASSYSAGLSGNTIYF.

CDR3 nucleotides: TGTGCCAGCAGTACCGGGGGTTTCTATGGCTACACCTTC. Translation gives CASSTGGFYGYTF. J is TRBJ1-2 and V is TRBV6-5; a possible D gene is TRBD1 (5 bases). The CDR3 runs 13 residues. Germline V gene data show CDR1 as MNHEY and CDR2 as SVGAGI. The germline V and J ends were trimmed by 5 bases and 4 bases, with 11 bases remaining between them.

The chain carries TRBV9 and TRBJ2-7, with a tentative D call TRBD2 (5 bases). The CDR3 is 12 residues long. Trimming removed 4 bases at V and 9 bases at J, with 14 bases between. Germline CDR1 SGDLS, CDR2 YYNGEE. The CDR3 protein is CASSPDGDGQYF. The CDR3 nucleotides read TGTGCCAGCAGCCCCGACGGGGATGGGCAGTACTTC.

V gene TRBV6-5 combines with J gene TRBJ2-1, with D tentatively TRBD2 (5 bases). Trimming took off 4 bases at V and 8 bases at J, with 15 bases between the two ends. CDR3 size: 14 residues. Germline values: CDR1 MNHEY, CDR2 SVGAGI. CDR3 region: CASSSGNQVHEQFF. The CDR3 DNA reads as TGTGCCAGCAGTTCGGGGAACCAAGTCCATGAGCAGTTCTTC.

The rearrangement links TRBV5-1 to TRBJ1-1, with D unresolved. CDR3 length: 15 residues. Germline loops: CDR1 SGHRS, CDR2 YFSETQ. V was clipped by 1 base and J by 2 bases, with 12 bases between them. In DNA form, the CDR3 reads TGCGCCAGCAGCTTGCGAGGGAGGCTAAACACTGAAGCTTTCTTT. Its protein is CASSLRGRLNTEAFF.

The chain recombines TRBV4-1 with TRBJ2-1; 8 bases agree with TRBD2. The length of the CDR3 is 16 residues. Per the germline V gene, CDR1 is MGHRA and CDR2 is YSYEKL. V was clipped by 4 bases and J by 7 bases; unmatched bases: 12. DNA for the CDR3: TGCGCCAGCAGCCTTAGGGGACTAGGAGAAGGTAATGAGCAGTTCTTC. Its protein is CASSLRGLGEGNEQFF.

The chain recombines TRBV18 with TRBJ1-3, with D hard to call. The CDR3 has 15 residues. Germline V gives CDR1 KGHSH, CDR2 LQKENI. Trimming pared 5 bases from V and 2 bases from J, leaving 13 bases between. The CDR3 region has the DNA TGTGCCAGCTCAACAGCCCCGAACACTGGAAACACCATATATTTT. Protein product: CASSTAPNTGNTIYF.

This clone was counted only a few times. The CDR3: CASSAALQVQETQYF. CDR3 coding DNA: TGTGCCAGCAGCGCCGCCTTACAGGTTCAAGAGACCCAGTACTTC. The chain employs TRBV9 and TRBJ2-5; a possible D gene is TRBD1 (5 bases). CDR1 and CDR2 (germline): SGDLS, YYNGEE. Trimming stripped 3 bases from V and 2 bases from J, with 14 bases between. This CDR3 contains 15 residues.

With respect to this clone: A single base separates this from a much larger clone, so it may be a read error. The chain is built from TRBV13 and TRBJ2-7; D not resolved. Trimming took 0 bases from V and 3 from J, leaving 3 bases between them. The germline V gene has CDR1 PRHDT and CDR2 FYEKMQ (reference sequence). The CDR3 is 12 amino acids. CDR3 bases: TGTGCCAGCAGCTTAGGCGGCTACGAGCAGTACTTC. This translates into CASSLGGYEQYF.

The chain combines TRBV11-2 with TRBJ1-1; unclear D gene. Germline V lookup: CDR1 SGHAT, CDR2 FQNNGV. Trimming removed 3 bases from V and 6 bases from J, with 14 bases in between. The CDR3 loop spans 14 amino acids. CDR3 sequence: CASSFNAQAAEAFF. The CDR3 coding sequence is TGTGCCAGCAGCTTCAACGCGCAGGCCGCTGAAGCTTTCTTT.

The chain carries TRBV18 and TRBJ1-5; no firm D call. The CDR3 consists of 14 residues. V was cut by 6 bases and J by 8 bases, with 17 bases left in between. Germline V gene sequence: CDR1 KGHSH, CDR2 LQKENI. The DNA of the CDR3 is TGTGCCAGCTCGGAGGCGGCACTAAGGGAGCCCCAGCATTTT. This encodes CASSEAALREPQHF.

The chain has TRBV10-3 and TRBJ2-5, with 14 bases fitting TRBD2. CDR1 is ENHRY and CDR2 is SYGVKD in the germline V gene. This CDR3 comprises 17 residues. The ends lost 0 bases at V and 5 bases at J; junction bases unmatched: 5. Here the CDR3 DNA reads TGTGCCATCAGTGAGTCCTGGGGACTAGCGGGGGAGGAGACCCAGTACTTC. It translates to CAISESWGLAGEETQYF.

This CDR3 is CASSQELGGGLFGELFF. The DNA for the CDR3 is TGTGCCAGCAGCCAAGAACTAGGCGGGGGGCTTTTTGGGGAGCTGTTTTTT. The V call is TRBV3-1 (or the pseudogene TRBV3-2), the J call TRBJ2-2; 8 nucleotides align to TRBD2. CDR1 LGHDT and CDR2 YNNKEL come from the germline V gene (reference sequence). The V segment lost 0 bases and the J segment 8 bases; nucleotides outside the gene matches: 11. The CDR3 is made up of 17 amino acids.

The chain has TRBV5-1 and TRBJ1-1, with D hard to call. V was shortened by 0 bases and J by 4 bases, with 7 bases between the two germline ends. CDR3 size: 13 residues. CDR1 and CDR2 from the germline V gene are SGHRS and YFSETQ. CDR3 residues: CASSLASGTEAFF. CDR3 in DNA: TGCGCCAGCAGCTTGGCCTCGGGCACTGAAGCTTTCTTT.